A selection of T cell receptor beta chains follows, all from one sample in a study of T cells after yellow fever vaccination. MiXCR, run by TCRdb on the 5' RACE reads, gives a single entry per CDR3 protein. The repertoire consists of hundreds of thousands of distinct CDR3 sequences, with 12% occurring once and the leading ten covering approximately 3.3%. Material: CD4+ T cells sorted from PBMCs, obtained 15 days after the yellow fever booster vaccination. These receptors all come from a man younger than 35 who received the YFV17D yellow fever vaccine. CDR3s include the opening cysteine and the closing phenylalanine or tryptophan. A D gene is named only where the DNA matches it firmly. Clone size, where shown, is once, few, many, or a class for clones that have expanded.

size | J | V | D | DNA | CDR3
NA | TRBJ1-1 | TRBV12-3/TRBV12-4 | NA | TGTGCCAGCACCCCCGTCAATCGGGGCACTGAAGCTTTCTTT | CASTPVNRGTEAFF
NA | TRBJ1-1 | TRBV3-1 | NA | TGTGCCAGCAGCCAAGAATGGGGGAGGACTGAAGCTTTCTTT | CASSQEWGRTEAFF
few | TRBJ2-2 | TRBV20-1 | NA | TGCAGTGCTAGAGTACGGGTCGCATCCGGGGAGCTGTTTTTT | CSARVRVASGELFF
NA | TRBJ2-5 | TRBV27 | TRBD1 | TGTGCCAGCAGTTTATGGGACAGGGAGACCCAGTACTTC | CASSLWDRETQYF
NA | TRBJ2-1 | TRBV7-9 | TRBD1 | TGTGCCAGCAGCACCTGGGACAGGGGGGAGCAGTTCTTC | CASSTWDRGEQFF
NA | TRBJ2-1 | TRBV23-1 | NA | TGCGCCAGCCCTCAACGGGACCCCTACAATGAGCAGTTCTTC | CASPQRDPYNEQFF
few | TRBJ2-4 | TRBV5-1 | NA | TGCGCCAGCAGCTTGGCCGGGTATCTGGACATTCAGTACTTC | CASSLAGYLDIQYF
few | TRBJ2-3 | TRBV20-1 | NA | TGCAGTGCAAGCATCCGGGACGGGGGCACAGATACGCAGTATTTT | CSASIRDGGTDTQYF
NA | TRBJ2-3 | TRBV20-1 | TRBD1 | TGCAGTGCTAGACTCCCACTCAGGACAGGGGGGACAGATACGCAGTATTTT | CSARLPLRTGGTDTQYF
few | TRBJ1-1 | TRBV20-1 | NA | TGCAGTCCCAGATTGGCGCTAGGTAACACTGAAGCTTTCTTT | CSPRLALGNTEAFF
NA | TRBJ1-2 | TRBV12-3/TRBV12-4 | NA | TGTGCCAGCAGTCGGTTTGAGGGTGTTCATGGCTACACCTTC | CASSRFEGVHGYTF
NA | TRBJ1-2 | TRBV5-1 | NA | TGCGCCAGCAGCTTGGGTCGGGCAGAGGCTAACTATGGCTACACCTTC | CASSLGRAEANYGYTF
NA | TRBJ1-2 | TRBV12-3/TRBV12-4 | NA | TGTGCCAGCAGTTTGGACATAGCTAACTATGGCTACACCTTC | CASSLDIANYGYTF
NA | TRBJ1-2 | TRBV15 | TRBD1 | TGTGCCACCAGCGGACTGGCCGGGACAGGGGGTTTGGGAACCTATGGCTACACCTTC | CATSGLAGTGGLGTYGYTF
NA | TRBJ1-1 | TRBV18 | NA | TGTGCCAGCTCACAATCTCTCTTAGGGGGGAACACTGAAGCTTTCTTT | CASSQSLLGGNTEAFF
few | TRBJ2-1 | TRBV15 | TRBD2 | TGTGCCACCAGCAGAGATGTAGCGGGGGGGCTTTGGGAGCAGTTCTTC | CATSRDVAGGLWEQFF
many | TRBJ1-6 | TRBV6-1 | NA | TGTGCCAGCAGTGAAGCAGGGGACTCACCCCTCCACTTT | CASSEAGDSPLHF
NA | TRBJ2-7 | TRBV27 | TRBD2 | TGTGCCAGCAGTACCCCTACTAGCGGGGGGTTCTACGAGCAGTACTTC | CASSTPTSGGFYEQYF
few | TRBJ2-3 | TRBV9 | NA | TGTGCCAGCAGCGTGACGGGGGAAGGGACGCAGTATTTT | CASSVTGEGTQYF
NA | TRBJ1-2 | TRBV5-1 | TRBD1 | TGCGCCAGCAGCTCCGATCCGGGACAGGGGTTGGGCTACACCTTC | CASSSDPGQGLGYTF
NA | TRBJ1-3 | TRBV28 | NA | TGTGCCCACGCCGAAAGGGCACCAGGAAACACCATATATTTT | CAHAERAPGNTIYF
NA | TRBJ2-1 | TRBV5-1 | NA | TGCGCCAGCAGCTTCCAATCGGTGGATGAGCAGTTCTTC | CASSFQSVDEQFF
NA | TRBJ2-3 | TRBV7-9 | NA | TGTGCCAGCCCAGATCGAGGCAGACCTTCGGGAGATACGCAGTATTTT | CASPDRGRPSGDTQYF
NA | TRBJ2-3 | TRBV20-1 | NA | TGCAGTGCTAGCTCGGCTTTCACAGATACGCAGTATTTT | CSASSAFTDTQYF
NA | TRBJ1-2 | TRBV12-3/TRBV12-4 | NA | TGTGCCAGCAGCCCACAGGTCCGGTATGGCTACACCTTC | CASSPQVRYGYTF
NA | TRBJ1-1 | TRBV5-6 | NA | TGTGCCAGCAGCGCGAATGGGGGAAACACTGAAGCTTTCTTT | CASSANGGNTEAFF